The clone carrying this TCR beta chain was recorded once. The antigen remains undetermined. Researchers ran the PCR with 60 Vbeta and 13 Jbeta primers. TCRdb's copy holds only in-frame clones and misses some; the assay was immunoSEQ multiplex PCR. The sample shows 55,000 to 80,000 clones, 70% to 90% of them seen only once. V gave up 5 bases and J gave up 8 bases; unmatched junction bases: 11. The CDR3 covers 15 residues. Germline CDR1 is LNHDA and CDR2 is SQIVND (reference sequence). This entry comes from a study of cytomegalovirus exposure and HLA in healthy donors. The study's findings and limits: Available immune exposure information was restricted to CMV serostatus only. Analysis was performed later, and it showed HLA-associated TCR beta chains to be more clonally expanded than equally common others.

The V call is TRBV19, the J call TRBJ1-2; 10 bases fit TRBD1. The sequencing sample was made of PBMCs. The TCR originated in a woman under 40 in good health and CMV-seronegative. CDR3 bases: TGTGCCAGTAGTCCCACAGACAGGGGGCTCGAAGGCTACACCTTC. Its translation: CASSPTDRGLEGYTF.